The T cell receptor (beta chain) described here comes from a study of cytomegalovirus exposure and HLA in healthy donors. At the level of the study: A previous analysis identified approximately 110 million unique TCR beta sequences derived from some 170 million T cells. Notes on the study in general: In a later analysis, most CMV-associated TCR beta chains appeared HLA-restricted. Trimming of TCR beta V- and J-genes showed a link, identified in a later analysis, to a missense DCLRE1C variant.

The CDR3 length is 14 residues. V was cut by 8 bases and J by 4 bases, with 18 bases left in between. The germline CDR1 and CDR2 sequences are SGHAT and FQDESV (reference sequence). For this clone: Its antigen is as yet unknown.

With 60 Vbeta and 13 Jbeta primers, the PCR was carried out. Method: immunoSEQ multiplex PCR; TCRdb's copy keeps in-frame clones and lacks some. The sample yields roughly 200,000 clones, roughly 85% seen once. This chain joins TRBV11-1 and TRBJ2-7; D is perhaps TRBD1 (6 bases). The receptor's source is a woman aged 50 to 60 in good health and CMV-seronegative. The sample comprised PBMCs. CDR3 protein: CASRETGIGYEQYF. The CDR3 DNA is TGTGCCAGCCGTGAAACAGGGATCGGTTACGAGCAGTACTTC.